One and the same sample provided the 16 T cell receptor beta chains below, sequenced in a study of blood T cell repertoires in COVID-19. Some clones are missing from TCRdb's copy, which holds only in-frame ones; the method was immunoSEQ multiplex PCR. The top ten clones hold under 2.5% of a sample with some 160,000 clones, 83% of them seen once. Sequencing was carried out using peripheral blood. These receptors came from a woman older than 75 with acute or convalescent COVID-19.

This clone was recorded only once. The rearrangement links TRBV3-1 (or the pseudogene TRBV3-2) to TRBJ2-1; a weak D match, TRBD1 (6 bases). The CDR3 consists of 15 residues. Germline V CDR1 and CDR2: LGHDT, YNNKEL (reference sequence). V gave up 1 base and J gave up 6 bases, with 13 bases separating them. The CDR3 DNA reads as TGTGCCAGCAGCCAAGGGCCAGGGGTCCCCAATGAGCAGTTCTTC. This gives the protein CASSQGPGVPNEQFF.

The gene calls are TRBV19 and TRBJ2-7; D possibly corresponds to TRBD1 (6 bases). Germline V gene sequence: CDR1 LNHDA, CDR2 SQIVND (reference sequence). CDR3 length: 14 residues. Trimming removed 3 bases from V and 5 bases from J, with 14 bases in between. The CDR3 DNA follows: TGTGCCAGTAGTATTGCCCAGGGGAGCGACGAGCAGTACTTC. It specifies CASSIAQGSDEQYF.

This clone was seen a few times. CDR3 protein: CAWSVGSWNRWGEKLFF. In DNA, the CDR3 is TGTGCCTGGAGTGTAGGGTCCTGGAACCGGTGGGGCGAAAAACTGTTTTTT. The rearrangement joins TRBV30 to TRBJ1-4; TRBD1 might be the D (5 bases). The CDR3 contains 17 residues. V shed 0 bases and J shed 8 bases, with 22 bases lying between them. CDR1 and CDR2 from the germline V gene are GTSNPN and SVGIG (reference sequence). Full variable domain (outside the CDR3, taken from reference TRBV30 and TRBJ1-4): SQTIHQWPATLVQPVGSPLSLECTVEGTSNPNLYWYRQAAGRGLQLLFYSVGIGQISSEVPQNLSASRPQDRQFILSSKKLLLSDSGFYLCAWSVGSWNRWGEKLFFGSGTQLSVL.

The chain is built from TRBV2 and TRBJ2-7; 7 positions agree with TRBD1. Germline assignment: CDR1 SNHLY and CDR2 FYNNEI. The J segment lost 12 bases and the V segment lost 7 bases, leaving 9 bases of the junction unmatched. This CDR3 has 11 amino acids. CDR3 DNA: TGTGCCAGCACCTCCATGACAGGGTCGTACTTC. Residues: CASTSMTGSYF.

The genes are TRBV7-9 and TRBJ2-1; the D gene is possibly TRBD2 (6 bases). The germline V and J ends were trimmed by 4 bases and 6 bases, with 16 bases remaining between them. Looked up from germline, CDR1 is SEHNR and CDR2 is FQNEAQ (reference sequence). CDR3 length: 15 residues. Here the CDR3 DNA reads TGTGCCAGCAGCTCCGGGGGTCTGGGCCCCAATGAGCAGTTCTTC. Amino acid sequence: CASSSGGLGPNEQFF.

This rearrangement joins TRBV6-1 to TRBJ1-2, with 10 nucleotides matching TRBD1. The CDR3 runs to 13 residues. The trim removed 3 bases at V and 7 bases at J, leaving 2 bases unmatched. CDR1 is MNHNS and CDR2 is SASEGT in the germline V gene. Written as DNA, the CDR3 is TGTGCCAGCAGTGAGACAGGGGGCGGTGGCTACACCTTC. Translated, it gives CASSETGGGGYTF.

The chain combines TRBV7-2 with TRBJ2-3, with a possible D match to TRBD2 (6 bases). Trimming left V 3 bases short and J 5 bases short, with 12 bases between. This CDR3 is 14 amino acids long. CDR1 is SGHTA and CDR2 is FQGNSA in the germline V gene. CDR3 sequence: CASSFGLPQDTQYF. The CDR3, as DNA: TGTGCCAGCAGCTTTGGACTACCACAAGATACGCAGTATTTT.

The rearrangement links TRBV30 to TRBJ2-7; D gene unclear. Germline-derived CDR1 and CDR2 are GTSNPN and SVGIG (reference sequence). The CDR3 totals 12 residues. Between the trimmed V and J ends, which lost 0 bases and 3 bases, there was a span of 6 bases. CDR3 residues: CAWSVSFYEQYF. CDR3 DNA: TGTGCCTGGAGTGTCAGTTTCTACGAGCAGTACTTC.

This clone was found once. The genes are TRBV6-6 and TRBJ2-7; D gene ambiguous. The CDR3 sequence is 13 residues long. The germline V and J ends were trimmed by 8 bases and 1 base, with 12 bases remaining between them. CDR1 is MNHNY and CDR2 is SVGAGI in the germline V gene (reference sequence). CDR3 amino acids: CASGRGQSYEQYF. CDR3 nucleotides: TGTGCCAGCGGAAGAGGTCAGTCCTACGAGCAGTACTTC.

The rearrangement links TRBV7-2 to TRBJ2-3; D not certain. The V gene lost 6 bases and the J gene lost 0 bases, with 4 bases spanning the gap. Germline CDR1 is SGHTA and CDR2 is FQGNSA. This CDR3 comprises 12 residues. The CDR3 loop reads CASSRSTDTQYF. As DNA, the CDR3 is TGTGCCAGCAGTCGTAGCACAGATACGCAGTATTTT. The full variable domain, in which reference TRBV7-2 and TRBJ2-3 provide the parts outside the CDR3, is GAGVSQSPSNKVTEKGKDVELRCDPISGHTALYWYRQSLGQGLEFLIYFQGNSAPDKSGLPSDRFSAERTGGSVSTLTIQRTQQEDSAVYLCASSRSTDTQYFGPGTRLTVL.

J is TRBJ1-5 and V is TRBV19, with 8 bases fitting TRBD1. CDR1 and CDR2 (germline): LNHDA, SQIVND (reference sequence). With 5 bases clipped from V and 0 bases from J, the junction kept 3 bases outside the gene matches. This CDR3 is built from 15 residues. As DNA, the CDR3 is TGTGCCAGTAGTGAGGGACAGGCTAGCAATCAGCCCCAGCATTTT. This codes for CASSEGQASNQPQHF.

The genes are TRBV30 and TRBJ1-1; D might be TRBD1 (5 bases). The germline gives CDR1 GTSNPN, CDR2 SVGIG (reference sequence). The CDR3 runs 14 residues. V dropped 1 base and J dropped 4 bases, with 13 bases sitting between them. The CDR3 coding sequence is TGTGCCTGGAGTGCGAACAGGAGGGGCACTGAAGCTTTCTTT. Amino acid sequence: CAWSANRRGTEAFF.

Here the CDR3 DNA reads TGCGCCAGCAGCCAATTTCATGGACGGGGTGAGACCCAGTACTTC. This translates into CASSQFHGRGETQYF. The rearrangement uses TRBV4-1 and TRBJ2-5, with D possibly matching TRBD2 (5 bases). The V gene's germline CDR1 is MGHRA and CDR2 YSYEKL. This CDR3 comprises 15 residues. Trimming took 2 bases from V and 5 from J, leaving 15 bases between them.

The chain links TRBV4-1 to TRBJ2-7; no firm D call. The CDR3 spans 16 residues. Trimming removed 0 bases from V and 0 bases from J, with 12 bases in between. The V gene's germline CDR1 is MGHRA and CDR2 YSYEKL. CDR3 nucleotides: TGCGCCAGCAGCCAAGATATGGTTCTACGCTCCTACGAGCAGTACTTC. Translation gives CASSQDMVLRSYEQYF.

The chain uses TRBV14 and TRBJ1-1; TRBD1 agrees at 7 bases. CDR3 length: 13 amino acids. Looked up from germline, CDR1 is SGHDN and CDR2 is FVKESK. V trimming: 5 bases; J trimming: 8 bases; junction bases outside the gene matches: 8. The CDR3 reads CASSRGRVGEAFF. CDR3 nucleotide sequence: TGTGCCAGCAGCAGGGGGCGGGTAGGGGAAGCTTTCTTT.

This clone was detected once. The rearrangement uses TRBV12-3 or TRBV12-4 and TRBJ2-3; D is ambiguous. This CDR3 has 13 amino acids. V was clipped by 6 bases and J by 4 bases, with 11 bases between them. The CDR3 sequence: CASSLPVSDTQYF. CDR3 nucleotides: TGTGCCAGCAGCCTTCCCGTCTCAGATACGCAGTATTTT.